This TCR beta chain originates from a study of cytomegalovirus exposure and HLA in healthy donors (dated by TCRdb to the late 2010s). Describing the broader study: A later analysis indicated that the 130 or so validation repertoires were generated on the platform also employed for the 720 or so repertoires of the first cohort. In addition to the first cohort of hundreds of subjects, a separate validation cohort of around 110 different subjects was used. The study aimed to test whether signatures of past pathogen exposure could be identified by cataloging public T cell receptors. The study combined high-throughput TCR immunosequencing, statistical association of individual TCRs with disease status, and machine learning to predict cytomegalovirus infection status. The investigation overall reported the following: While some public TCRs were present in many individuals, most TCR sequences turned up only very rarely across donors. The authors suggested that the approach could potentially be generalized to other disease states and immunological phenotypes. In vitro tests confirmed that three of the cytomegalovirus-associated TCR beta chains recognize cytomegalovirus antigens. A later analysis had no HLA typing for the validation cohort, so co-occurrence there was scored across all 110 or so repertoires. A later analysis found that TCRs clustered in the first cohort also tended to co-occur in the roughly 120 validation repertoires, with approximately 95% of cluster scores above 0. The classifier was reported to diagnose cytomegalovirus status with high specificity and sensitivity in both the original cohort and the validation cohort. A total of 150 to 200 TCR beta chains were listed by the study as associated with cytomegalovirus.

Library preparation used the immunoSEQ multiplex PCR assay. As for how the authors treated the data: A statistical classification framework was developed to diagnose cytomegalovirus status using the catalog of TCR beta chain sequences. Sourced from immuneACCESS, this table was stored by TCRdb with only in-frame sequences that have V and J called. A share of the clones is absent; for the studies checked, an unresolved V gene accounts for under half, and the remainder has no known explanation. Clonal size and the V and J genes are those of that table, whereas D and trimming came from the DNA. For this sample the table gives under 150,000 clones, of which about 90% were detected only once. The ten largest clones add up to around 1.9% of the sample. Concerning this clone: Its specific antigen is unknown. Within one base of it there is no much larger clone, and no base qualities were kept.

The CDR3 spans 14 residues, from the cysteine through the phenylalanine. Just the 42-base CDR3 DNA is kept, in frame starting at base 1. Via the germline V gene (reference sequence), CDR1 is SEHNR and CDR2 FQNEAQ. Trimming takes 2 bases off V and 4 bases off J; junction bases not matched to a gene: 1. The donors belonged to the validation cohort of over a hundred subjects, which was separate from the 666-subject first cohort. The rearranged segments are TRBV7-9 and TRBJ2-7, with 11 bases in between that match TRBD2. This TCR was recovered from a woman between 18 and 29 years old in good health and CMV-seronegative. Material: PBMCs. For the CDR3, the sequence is CASSLLAGGYEQYF. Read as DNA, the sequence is TGTGCCAGCAGCTTACTAGCGGGAGGTTACGAGCAGTACTTC. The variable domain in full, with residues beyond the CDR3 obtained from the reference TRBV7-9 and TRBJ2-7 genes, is DTGVSQNPRHKITKRGQNVTFRCDPISEHNRLYWYRQTLGQGPEFLTYFQNEAQLEKSRLLSDRFSAERPKGSFSTLEIQRTEQGDSAMYLCASSLLAGGYEQYFGPGTRLTVT.